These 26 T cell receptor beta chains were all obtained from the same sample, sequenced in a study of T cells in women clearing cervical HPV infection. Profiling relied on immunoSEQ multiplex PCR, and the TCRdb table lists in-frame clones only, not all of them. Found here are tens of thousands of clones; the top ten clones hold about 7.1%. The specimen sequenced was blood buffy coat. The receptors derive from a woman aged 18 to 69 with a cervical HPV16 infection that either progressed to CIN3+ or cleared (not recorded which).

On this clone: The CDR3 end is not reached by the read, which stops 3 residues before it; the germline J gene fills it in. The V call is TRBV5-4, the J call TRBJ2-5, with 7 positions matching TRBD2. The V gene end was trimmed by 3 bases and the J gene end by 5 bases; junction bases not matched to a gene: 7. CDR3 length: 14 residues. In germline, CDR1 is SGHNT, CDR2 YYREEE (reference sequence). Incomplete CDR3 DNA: TGTGCCAGCAGCTCGGTGGGGGGGGAGGAGACC. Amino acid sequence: CASSSVGGEET. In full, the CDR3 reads CASSSVGGEETQYF. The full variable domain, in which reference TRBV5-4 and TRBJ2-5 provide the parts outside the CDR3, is ETGVTQSPTHLIKTRGQQVTLRCSSQSGHNTVSWYQQALGQGPQFIFQYYREEENGRGNFPPRFSGLQFPNYSSELNVNALELDDSALYLCASSSVGGEETQYFGPGTRLLVL.

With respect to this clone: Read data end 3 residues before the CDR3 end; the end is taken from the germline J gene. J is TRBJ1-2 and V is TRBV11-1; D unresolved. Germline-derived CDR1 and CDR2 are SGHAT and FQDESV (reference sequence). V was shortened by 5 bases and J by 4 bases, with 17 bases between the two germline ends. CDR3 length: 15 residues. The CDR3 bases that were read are TGTGCCAGCAGCCCCGGAAGGGTAACCGCCTATGGC. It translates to CASSPGRVTAYG. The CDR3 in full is CASSPGRVTAYGYTF.

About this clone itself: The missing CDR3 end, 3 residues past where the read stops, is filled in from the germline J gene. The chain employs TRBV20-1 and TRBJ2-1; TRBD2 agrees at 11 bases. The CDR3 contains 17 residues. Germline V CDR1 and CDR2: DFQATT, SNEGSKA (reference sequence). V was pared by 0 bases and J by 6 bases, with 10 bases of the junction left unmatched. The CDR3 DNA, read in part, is TGCAGTGCTAGAGATCCCGTTAGCGGGGGGGCCCCCAATGAG. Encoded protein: CSARDPVSGGAPNE. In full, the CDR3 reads CSARDPVSGGAPNEQFF.

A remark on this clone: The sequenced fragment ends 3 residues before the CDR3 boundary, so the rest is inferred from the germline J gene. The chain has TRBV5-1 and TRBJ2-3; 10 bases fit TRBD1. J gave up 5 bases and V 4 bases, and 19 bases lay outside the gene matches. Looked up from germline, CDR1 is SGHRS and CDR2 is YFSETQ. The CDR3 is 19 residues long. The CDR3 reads CASSLGQGMSRRAGDTQYF. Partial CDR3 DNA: TGCGCCAGCAGCCTGGGACAGGGGATGAGTAGAAGAGCGGGAGATACG.

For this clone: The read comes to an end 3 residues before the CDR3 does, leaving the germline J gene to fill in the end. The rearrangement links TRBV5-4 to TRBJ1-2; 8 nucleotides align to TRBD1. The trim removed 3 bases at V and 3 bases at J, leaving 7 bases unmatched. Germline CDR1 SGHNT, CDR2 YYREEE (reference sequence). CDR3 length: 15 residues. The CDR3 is CASSCQGALDYGYTF. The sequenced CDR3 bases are TGTGCCAGCAGCTGTCAGGGGGCGCTGGACTATGGC.

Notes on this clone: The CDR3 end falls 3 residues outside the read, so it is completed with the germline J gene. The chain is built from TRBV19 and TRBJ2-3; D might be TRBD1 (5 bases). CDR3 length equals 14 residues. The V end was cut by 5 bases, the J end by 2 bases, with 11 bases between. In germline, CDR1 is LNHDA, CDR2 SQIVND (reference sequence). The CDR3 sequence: CASSQTGYTDTQYF. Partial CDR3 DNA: TGTGCCAGTAGTCAAACAGGCTACACAGATACG.

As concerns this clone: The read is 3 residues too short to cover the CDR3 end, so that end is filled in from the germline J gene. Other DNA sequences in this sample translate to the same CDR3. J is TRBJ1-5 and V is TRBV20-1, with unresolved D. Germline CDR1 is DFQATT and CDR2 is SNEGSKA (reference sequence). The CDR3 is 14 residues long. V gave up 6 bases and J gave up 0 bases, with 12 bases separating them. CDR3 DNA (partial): TGCAGTGCATCGCCAGGCCTTAGCAATCAGCCC. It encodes CSASPGLSNQP. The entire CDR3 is CSASPGLSNQPQHF.

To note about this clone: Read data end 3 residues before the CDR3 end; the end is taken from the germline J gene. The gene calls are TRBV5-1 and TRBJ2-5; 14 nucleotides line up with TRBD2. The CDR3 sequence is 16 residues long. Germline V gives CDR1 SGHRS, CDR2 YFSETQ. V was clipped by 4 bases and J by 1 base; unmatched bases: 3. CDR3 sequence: CASSPGLAGAQETQYF. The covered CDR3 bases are TGCGCCAGCAGCCCGGGACTAGCGGGGGCCCAAGAGACC.

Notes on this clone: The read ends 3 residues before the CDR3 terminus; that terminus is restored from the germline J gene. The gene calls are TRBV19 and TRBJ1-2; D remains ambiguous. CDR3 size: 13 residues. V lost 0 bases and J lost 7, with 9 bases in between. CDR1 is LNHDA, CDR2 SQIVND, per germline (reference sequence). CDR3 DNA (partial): TGTGCCAGTAGTATAGACTTGGAGCGTGGC. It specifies CASSIDLERG. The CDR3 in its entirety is CASSIDLERGYTF.

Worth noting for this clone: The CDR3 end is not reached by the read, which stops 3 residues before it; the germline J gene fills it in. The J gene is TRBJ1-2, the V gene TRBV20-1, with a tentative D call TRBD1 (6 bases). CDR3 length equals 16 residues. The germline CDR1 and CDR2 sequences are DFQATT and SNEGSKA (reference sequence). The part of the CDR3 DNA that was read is TGCAGTGCTAGAGCGGTTACAGGGTGGCATATTGTAGGC. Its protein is CSARAVTGWHIVG. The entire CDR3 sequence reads CSARAVTGWHIVGYTF.

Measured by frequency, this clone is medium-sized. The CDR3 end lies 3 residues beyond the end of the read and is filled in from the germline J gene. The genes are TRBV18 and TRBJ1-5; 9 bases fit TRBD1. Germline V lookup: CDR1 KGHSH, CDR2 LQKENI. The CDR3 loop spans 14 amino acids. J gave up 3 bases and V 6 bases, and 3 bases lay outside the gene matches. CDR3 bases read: TGTGCCAGCTCCCGGGACAGGGTCAATCAGCCC. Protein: CASSRDRVNQP. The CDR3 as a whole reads CASSRDRVNQPQHF.

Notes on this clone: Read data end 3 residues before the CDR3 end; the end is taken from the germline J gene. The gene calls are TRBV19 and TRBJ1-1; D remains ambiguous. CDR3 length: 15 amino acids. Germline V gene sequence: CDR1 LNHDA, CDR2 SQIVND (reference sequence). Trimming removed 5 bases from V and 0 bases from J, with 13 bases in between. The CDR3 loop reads CASSPGGLMNTEAFF. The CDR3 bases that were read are TGTGCCAGTAGTCCCGGCGGCCTTATGAACACTGAA.

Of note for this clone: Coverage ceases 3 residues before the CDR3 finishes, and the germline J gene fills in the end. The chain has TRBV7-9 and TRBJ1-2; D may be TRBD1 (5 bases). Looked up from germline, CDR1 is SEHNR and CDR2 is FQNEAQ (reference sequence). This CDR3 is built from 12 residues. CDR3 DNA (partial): TGTGCCAGCAGCTTCGAAGGGGAAGGC. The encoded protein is CASSFEGEG. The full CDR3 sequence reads CASSFEGEGYTF.

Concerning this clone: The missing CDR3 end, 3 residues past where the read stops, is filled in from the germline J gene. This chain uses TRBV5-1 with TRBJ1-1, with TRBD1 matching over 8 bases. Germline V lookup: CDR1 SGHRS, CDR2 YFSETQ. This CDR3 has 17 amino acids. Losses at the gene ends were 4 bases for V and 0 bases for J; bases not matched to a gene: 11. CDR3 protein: CASSTDREGTLNTEAFF. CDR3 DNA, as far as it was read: TGCGCCAGCAGCACGGACAGGGAAGGAACTTTGAACACTGAA.

The chain's CDR3 is CSANSGGSYNEQFF. The sequenced CDR3 bases are TGCAGTGCTAATAGCGGGGGGTCCTACAATGAG. The rearrangement uses TRBV20-1 and TRBJ2-1; the match to TRBD2 covers 10 bases. The read comes to an end 3 residues before the CDR3 does, leaving the germline J gene to fill in the end. V dropped 4 bases and J dropped 1; count of bases not matched to a gene: 1. CDR3 length: 14 amino acids. Germline V lookup: CDR1 DFQATT, CDR2 SNEGSKA (reference sequence).

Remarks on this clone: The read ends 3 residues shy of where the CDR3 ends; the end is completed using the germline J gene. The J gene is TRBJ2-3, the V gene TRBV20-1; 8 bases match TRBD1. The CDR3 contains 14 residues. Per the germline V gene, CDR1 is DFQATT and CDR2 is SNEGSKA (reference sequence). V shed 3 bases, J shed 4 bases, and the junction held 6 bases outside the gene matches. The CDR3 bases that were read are TGCAGTGCTAGGGTTGGGACAGGTCCAGATACG. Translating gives CSARVGTGPDT. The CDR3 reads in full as CSARVGTGPDTQYF.

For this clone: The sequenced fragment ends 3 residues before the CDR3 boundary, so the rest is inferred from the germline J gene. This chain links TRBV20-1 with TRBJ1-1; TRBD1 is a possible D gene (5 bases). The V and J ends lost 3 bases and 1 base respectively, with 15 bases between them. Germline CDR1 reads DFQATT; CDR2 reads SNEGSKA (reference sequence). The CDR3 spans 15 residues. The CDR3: CSASSGITGNTEAFF. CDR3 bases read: TGCAGTGCTAGTAGCGGAATTACAGGGAACACTGAA.

The sequenced part of the CDR3 DNA is TGTGCCAGTAGCGTGGCGGGCGACAATCAGCCC. Protein sequence: CASSVAGDNQP. The full-length CDR3 reads as CASSVAGDNQPQHF. V gene TRBV19 combines with J gene TRBJ1-5, with unresolved D. Coverage ceases 3 residues before the CDR3 finishes, and the germline J gene fills in the end. Germline V lookup: CDR1 LNHDA, CDR2 SQIVND (reference sequence). V gave up 6 bases and J gave up 3 bases, with 12 bases separating them. The CDR3 is 14 residues long.

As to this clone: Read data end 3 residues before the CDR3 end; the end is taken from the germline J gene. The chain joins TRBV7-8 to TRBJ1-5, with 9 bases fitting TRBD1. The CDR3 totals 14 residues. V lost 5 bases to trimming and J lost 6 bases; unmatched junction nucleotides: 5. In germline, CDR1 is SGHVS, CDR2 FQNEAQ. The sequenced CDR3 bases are TGTGCCAGCAGCCAGACAGGGGGGAGTCAGCCC. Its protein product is CASSQTGGSQP. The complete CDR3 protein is CASSQTGGSQPQHF.

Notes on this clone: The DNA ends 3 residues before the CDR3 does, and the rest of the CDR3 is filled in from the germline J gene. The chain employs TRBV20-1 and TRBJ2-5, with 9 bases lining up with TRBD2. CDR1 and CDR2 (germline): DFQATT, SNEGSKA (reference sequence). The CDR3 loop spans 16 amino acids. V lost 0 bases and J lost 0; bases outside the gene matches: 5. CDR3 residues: CSARDRGGGDQETQYF. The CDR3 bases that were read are TGCAGTGCTAGAGATCGCGGCGGGGGGGACCAAGAGACC.

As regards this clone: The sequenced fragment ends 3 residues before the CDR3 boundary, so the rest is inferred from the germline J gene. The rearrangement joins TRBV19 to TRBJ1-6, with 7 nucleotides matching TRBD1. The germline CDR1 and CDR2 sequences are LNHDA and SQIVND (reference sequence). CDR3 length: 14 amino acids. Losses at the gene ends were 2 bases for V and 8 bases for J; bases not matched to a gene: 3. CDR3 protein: CASSIQGVDSPLHF. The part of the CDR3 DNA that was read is TGTGCCAGTAGTATACAGGGGGTGGATTCACCC.

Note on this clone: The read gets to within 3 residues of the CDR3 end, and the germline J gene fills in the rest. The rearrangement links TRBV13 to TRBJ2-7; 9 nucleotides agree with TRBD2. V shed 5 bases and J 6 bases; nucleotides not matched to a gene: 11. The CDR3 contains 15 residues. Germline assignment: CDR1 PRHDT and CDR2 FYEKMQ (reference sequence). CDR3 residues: CASSGSGRGGVEQYF. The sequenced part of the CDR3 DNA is TGTGCCAGCAGCGGCTCAGGGCGGGGGGGCGTCGAG.

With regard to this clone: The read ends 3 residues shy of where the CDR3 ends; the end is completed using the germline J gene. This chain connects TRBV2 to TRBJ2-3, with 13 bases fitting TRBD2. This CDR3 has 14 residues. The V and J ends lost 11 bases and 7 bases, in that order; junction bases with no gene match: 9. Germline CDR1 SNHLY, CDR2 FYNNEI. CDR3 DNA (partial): TGTGCCGGACGACTAGCGGGGGGCAGGTATACG. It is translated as CAGRLAGGRYT. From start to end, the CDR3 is CAGRLAGGRYTQYF.

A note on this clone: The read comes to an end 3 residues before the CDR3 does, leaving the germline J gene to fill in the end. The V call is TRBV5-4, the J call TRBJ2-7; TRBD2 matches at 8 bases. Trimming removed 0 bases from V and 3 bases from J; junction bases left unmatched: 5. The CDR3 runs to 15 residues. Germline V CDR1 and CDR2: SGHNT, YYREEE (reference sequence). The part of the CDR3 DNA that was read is TGTGCCAGCAGCTTGGGCCCTGCGGGGGGCTACGAG. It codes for CASSLGPAGGYE. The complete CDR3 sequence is CASSLGPAGGYEQYF.

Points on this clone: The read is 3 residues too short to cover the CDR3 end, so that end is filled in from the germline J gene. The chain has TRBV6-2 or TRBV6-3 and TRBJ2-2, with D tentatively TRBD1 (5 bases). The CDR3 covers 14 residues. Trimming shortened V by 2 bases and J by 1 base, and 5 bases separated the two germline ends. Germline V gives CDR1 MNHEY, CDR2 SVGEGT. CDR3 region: CASSYQGNTGELFF. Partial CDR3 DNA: TGTGCCAGCAGTTACCAGGGGAACACCGGGGAG.

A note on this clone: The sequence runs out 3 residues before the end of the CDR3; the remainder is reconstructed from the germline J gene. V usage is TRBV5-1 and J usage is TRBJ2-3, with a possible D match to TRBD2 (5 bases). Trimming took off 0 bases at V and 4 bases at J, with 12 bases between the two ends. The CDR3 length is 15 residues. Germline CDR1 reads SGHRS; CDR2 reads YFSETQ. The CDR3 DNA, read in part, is TGCGCCAGCAGCTTGGCGGACGGGGTCTCAGATACG. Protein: CASSLADGVSDT. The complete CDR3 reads CASSLADGVSDTQYF.